This T cell receptor beta chain appears in the sequencing data of a study of graft-versus-host responses after intestinal transplantation. Study context: Grafts were multivisceral, liver-intestinal, or isolated intestinal.

As to this clone: As yet, its antigen is unknown.

CDR1 LNHDA and CDR2 SQIVND come from the germline V gene (reference sequence). The V end was cut by 5 bases, the J end by 6 bases, with 20 bases between. The CDR3 consists of 16 residues. Here immunoSEQ multiplex PCR was the method, and the copy in TCRdb shows in-frame clones only, minus some. The sample has 70,000 to 95,000 clones; roughly 88% are singletons. The TCR comes from a human donor who received an intestinal transplant. The input for sequencing was unstimulated CD4+ T cells sorted from spleen or lymph node cells, taken before intestinal transplant. V gene TRBV19 combines with J gene TRBJ1-5; the D is unclear. The CDR3 DNA is TGTGCCAGTAGTCCTTGGTCGCGGGGAGCCTCTCAGCCCCAGCATTTT. Translating it yields CASSPWSRGASQPQHF.